This is a list of T cell receptor beta chains from one sample in a study of breast tumors, draining lymph nodes, adjacent tissues. TCRdb recomputed calls from the multiplex PCR reads with MiXCR, one row per CDR3 protein. The sample gives 150,000 to 200,000 distinct CDR3 sequences, around a third of which show up once; approximately 4.5% is in the top ten. The sequenced material came from axillary lymph node tissue. The source is a female donor with breast cancer. Some clones in this sample may be carry-over from other donors' samples. Each CDR3 is given with its conserved first and last residue. A D gene is named only where the DNA matches it firmly. Clone size is not always given. Where it is, it says once, few, many or a class for expanded clones.

V gene: TRBV25-1; D gene: .; clone size: .; J gene: TRBJ2-3; CDR3 DNA: TGTGCTAGAGACCTCCGTTCTAGCACAGATACGCAGTATTTT; CDR3 protein: CARDLRSSTDTQYF
V gene: TRBV20-1; D gene: .; clone size: once; J gene: TRBJ2-2; CDR3 DNA: TGCAGTGCTAGGCCCGGGGTCGAGCAGTCCTTCGGGCCGAGCACCGGGGAGCTGTTTTTT; CDR3 protein: CSARPGVEQSFGPSTGELFF
V gene: TRBV19; D gene: TRBD2; clone size: .; J gene: TRBJ2-3; CDR3 DNA: TGTGCCAGTAGTGCCCTAACTAGCGGGAGACAAGGGTTAGATACGCAGTATTTT; CDR3 protein: CASSALTSGRQGLDTQYF
V gene: TRBV6-5; D gene: TRBD1; clone size: few; J gene: TRBJ2-1; CDR3 DNA: TGTGCCAGCAGTTACTCACGGGGACAGGGTGTCCGAAATGAGCAGTTCTTC; CDR3 protein: CASSYSRGQGVRNEQFF
V gene: TRBV15; D gene: .; clone size: many; J gene: TRBJ1-6; CDR3 DNA: TGTGCCACCAGCAGAGTGGTCCTTAATTCACCCCTCCACTTT; CDR3 protein: CATSRVVLNSPLHF
V gene: TRBV7-2; D gene: .; clone size: .; J gene: TRBJ2-6; CDR3 DNA: TGTGCCAGCAGCTTAGCCACACCCCACCCTAAGTCTGGGGCCAACGTCCTGACTTTC; CDR3 protein: CASSLATPHPKSGANVLTF
V gene: TRBV7-8; D gene: .; clone size: .; J gene: TRBJ1-1; CDR3 DNA: TGTGCCAGCAGCCTCCTCGGGACGGGCAAGATGAACACTGAAGCTTTCTTT; CDR3 protein: CASSLLGTGKMNTEAFF
V gene: TRBV5-1; D gene: .; clone size: many; J gene: TRBJ1-3; CDR3 DNA: TGCGCCAGCAGCACAACCGGGACAATGAGCTCTGGAAACACCATATATTTT; CDR3 protein: CASSTTGTMSSGNTIYF
V gene: TRBV6-6; D gene: .; clone size: many; J gene: TRBJ2-3; CDR3 DNA: TGTGCCAGCAGTTACTCTACCGGGATGCCCACAGATACGCAGTATTTT; CDR3 protein: CASSYSTGMPTDTQYF
V gene: TRBV5-6; D gene: .; clone size: .; J gene: TRBJ2-2; CDR3 DNA: TGTGCCAGCGGCCAATACGCCGGGGAGCGGTTTTTC; CDR3 protein: CASGQYAGERFF
V gene: TRBV2; D gene: .; clone size: few; J gene: TRBJ2-1; CDR3 DNA: TGTGCCAGCGTTGTTTACTACTTAGGGGAGGATGAGCAGTTCTTC; CDR3 protein: CASVVYYLGEDEQFF
V gene: TRBV6-2/TRBV6-3; D gene: .; clone size: few; J gene: TRBJ1-4; CDR3 DNA: TGTGCCAGCAGTCACCGGACGCGTCCGGGGGAAAAACTGTTTTTT; CDR3 protein: CASSHRTRPGEKLFF
V gene: TRBV29-1; D gene: .; clone size: .; J gene: TRBJ1-1; CDR3 DNA: TGCAGCGTTGAAGAGGGGGTGGACACTGAAGCTTTCTTT; CDR3 protein: CSVEEGVDTEAFF
V gene: TRBV3-1; D gene: TRBD1; clone size: many; J gene: TRBJ1-4; CDR3 DNA: TGCGCCAGCAGCCAGGGGGGTGAAAAACTGTTTTTT; CDR3 protein: CASSQGGEKLFF
V gene: TRBV9; D gene: .; clone size: many; J gene: TRBJ1-4; CDR3 DNA: TGTGCCAGCAGCGTAAATACCCGTAGTGAAAAACTGTTTTTT; CDR3 protein: CASSVNTRSEKLFF
V gene: TRBV20-1; D gene: .; clone size: many; J gene: TRBJ2-1; CDR3 DNA: TGCAGTGCTAGAGGCAGGGGTGCCCTCCGTGAGCAGTTCTTC; CDR3 protein: CSARGRGALREQFF
V gene: TRBV6-1; D gene: TRBD1; clone size: few; J gene: TRBJ2-1; CDR3 DNA: TGTGCCAGCAGTGAAGGACAGGGCTCCTACAATGAGCAGTTCTTC; CDR3 protein: CASSEGQGSYNEQFF
V gene: TRBV7-7; D gene: .; clone size: many; J gene: TRBJ2-5; CDR3 DNA: TGTGCTAGCAGCCCCACGGGGACTGTCCAAGAGACCCAGTACTTC; CDR3 protein: CASSPTGTVQETQYF
V gene: TRBV2; D gene: TRBD1; clone size: .; J gene: TRBJ1-6; CDR3 DNA: TGTGCCAGCAGGTCCCGGGACAGGTTGGATTCACCCCTCCACTTT; CDR3 protein: CASRSRDRLDSPLHF
V gene: TRBV2; D gene: .; clone size: .; J gene: TRBJ2-5; CDR3 DNA: TGTGCCAGCAGGGGCGGGGGAAGAGGGGGGGGGGGAGAGACCCAGTACTTC; CDR3 protein: CASRGGGRGGGGETQYF
V gene: TRBV29-1; D gene: TRBD1; clone size: .; J gene: TRBJ1-2; CDR3 DNA: TGCAGCGTTGATAGCGGGTACGGGACAGTCTTCTATGGCTACACCTTC; CDR3 protein: CSVDSGYGTVFYGYTF
V gene: TRBV20-1; D gene: TRBD2; clone size: .; J gene: TRBJ2-3; CDR3 DNA: TGCAGTGCTAGTTCGGGGGGGGCCGAGGCGCGGGGGGATACGCAGTATTTT; CDR3 protein: CSASSGGAEARGDTQYF
V gene: TRBV7-2; D gene: TRBD2; clone size: many; J gene: TRBJ2-1; CDR3 DNA: TGTGCCAGCAGCCCTCCCGGACTAGCGGGAGACCCCTACAATGAGCAGTTCTTC; CDR3 protein: CASSPPGLAGDPYNEQFF
V gene: TRBV5-1; D gene: TRBD1; clone size: many; J gene: TRBJ2-2; CDR3 DNA: TGCGCCAGCAGCTCCGGGACAGATAACACCGGGGAGCTGTTTTTT; CDR3 protein: CASSSGTDNTGELFF
V gene: TRBV7-2; D gene: .; clone size: many; J gene: TRBJ1-2; CDR3 DNA: TGTGCCAGCAGCTTGCCCGACCCAGATGGCTACACCTTC; CDR3 protein: CASSLPDPDGYTF
V gene: TRBV9; D gene: .; clone size: many; J gene: TRBJ2-1; CDR3 DNA: TGTGCCAGCAGCGTAGACAAGGAGAGGCAGTTCTTC; CDR3 protein: CASSVDKERQFF
V gene: TRBV2; D gene: TRBD1; clone size: .; J gene: TRBJ2-3; CDR3 DNA: TGTGCCAGCAGTGTGGACAGGGTCCACCCAGATACGCAGTATTTT; CDR3 protein: CASSVDRVHPDTQYF
V gene: TRBV20-1; D gene: .; clone size: many; J gene: TRBJ2-1; CDR3 DNA: TGCAGTGCTAGAGATCGAAAAGCTGGGCCCTACAATGAGCAGTTCTTC; CDR3 protein: CSARDRKAGPYNEQFF
V gene: TRBV29-1; D gene: .; clone size: once; J gene: TRBJ2-1; CDR3 DNA: TGCAGCGTTGTTTACTACTTAGGGCGCAATGAGCAGTTCTTC; CDR3 protein: CSVVYYLGRNEQFF
V gene: TRBV5-1; D gene: TRBD2; clone size: many; J gene: TRBJ2-3; CDR3 DNA: TGCGCCAGCAGCCCAGGGACTAGTGAGGGCTTCACAGATACGCAGTATTTT; CDR3 protein: CASSPGTSEGFTDTQYF
V gene: TRBV5-1; D gene: .; clone size: once; J gene: TRBJ1-4; CDR3 DNA: TGCGCCAGCAGCCTCGCACCCGACTCTCCACCCCCTGAAAAACTGTTTTTT; CDR3 protein: CASSLAPDSPPPEKLFF
V gene: TRBV18; D gene: .; clone size: many; J gene: TRBJ2-7; CDR3 DNA: TGTGCCAGCTCACCACCCCCTTTGGACGAGCAGTACTTC; CDR3 protein: CASSPPPLDEQYF
V gene: TRBV24-1; D gene: .; clone size: many; J gene: TRBJ1-5; CDR3 DNA: TGTGCCACCGGGACGCCGGAGGTCAATCAGCCCCAGCATTTT; CDR3 protein: CATGTPEVNQPQHF
V gene: TRBV19; D gene: .; clone size: many; J gene: TRBJ1-4; CDR3 DNA: TGTGCCAGTAGCCTCGGACAGCCTAATGAAAAACTGTTTTTT; CDR3 protein: CASSLGQPNEKLFF
V gene: TRBV28; D gene: TRBD2; clone size: .; J gene: TRBJ2-1; CDR3 DNA: TGTGCCAGCAGTATAACGACTAGCGGTGAGCAGTTCTTC; CDR3 protein: CASSITTSGEQFF
V gene: TRBV5-5; D gene: TRBD2; clone size: many; J gene: TRBJ2-7; CDR3 DNA: TGTGCCAGCAGCGTGTCTGTTGGGACTAGCGGGCAATACGAGCAGTACTTC; CDR3 protein: CASSVSVGTSGQYEQYF
V gene: TRBV20-1; D gene: .; clone size: .; J gene: TRBJ1-2; CDR3 DNA: TGCAGTGCTAGACCAATACAGGGTGACCGATACGGCTACACCTTC; CDR3 protein: CSARPIQGDRYGYTF
V gene: TRBV19; D gene: TRBD2; clone size: many; J gene: TRBJ2-2; CDR3 DNA: TGTGCCAGTAGTCCGCTGGTTGGCGCGGGGGGGCGAACCGGGGAGCTGTTTTTT; CDR3 protein: CASSPLVGAGGRTGELFF
V gene: TRBV19; D gene: .; clone size: .; J gene: TRBJ2-1; CDR3 DNA: TGTGCCAGTAGTATAGTTGGGAACAATGAGCAGTTCTTC; CDR3 protein: CASSIVGNNEQFF
V gene: TRBV11-2; D gene: .; clone size: .; J gene: TRBJ2-2; CDR3 DNA: TGTGCCAGCAGCTACGGGACAGGGGAGCTGTTTTTT; CDR3 protein: CASSYGTGELFF
V gene: TRBV12-3/TRBV12-4; D gene: TRBD1; clone size: .; J gene: TRBJ1-1; CDR3 DNA: TGTGCCAGCCGTAGACAGGGGGCAAACACTGAAGCTTTCTTT; CDR3 protein: CASRRQGANTEAFF
V gene: TRBV20-1; D gene: TRBD2; clone size: many; J gene: TRBJ2-7; CDR3 DNA: TGCAGTGCTCGTCGGCGGGGACTAGCGGGGGAGTACGAGCAGTACTTC; CDR3 protein: CSARRRGLAGEYEQYF
V gene: TRBV6-2/TRBV6-3; D gene: TRBD2; clone size: many; J gene: TRBJ2-3; CDR3 DNA: TGTGCCAGCAGTCCCCAAATGGCGCATAGCGGGAGCACAGATACGCAGTATTTT; CDR3 protein: CASSPQMAHSGSTDTQYF
V gene: TRBV2; D gene: .; clone size: many; J gene: TRBJ1-2; CDR3 DNA: TGTGCCAGCAGTGAACAGGGGATGGCCTATGGCTACACCTTC; CDR3 protein: CASSEQGMAYGYTF
V gene: TRBV6-6; D gene: TRBD2; clone size: many; J gene: TRBJ2-7; CDR3 DNA: TGTGCCAGCAGTCACGAGCGGGAGGGGCTAGAGCAGTACTTC; CDR3 protein: CASSHEREGLEQYF
V gene: TRBV29-1; D gene: TRBD1; clone size: .; J gene: TRBJ2-7; CDR3 DNA: TGCAGCGCTGGACCACAGGGGGCAAACTACGAGCAGTACTTC; CDR3 protein: CSAGPQGANYEQYF
V gene: TRBV19; D gene: .; clone size: .; J gene: TRBJ2-3; CDR3 DNA: TGTGCCAGCTTACAAGGGGGCACAGATACGCAGTATTTT; CDR3 protein: CASLQGGTDTQYF
V gene: TRBV28; D gene: .; clone size: few; J gene: TRBJ1-5; CDR3 DNA: TGTGCCAGCAGGGGGCTGGGCAATCAGCCCCAGCATTTT; CDR3 protein: CASRGLGNQPQHF
V gene: TRBV28; D gene: .; clone size: few; J gene: TRBJ1-5; CDR3 DNA: TGTGCCAGCAGTTTTGCAAGGGGTAACAATCAGCCCCAGCATTTT; CDR3 protein: CASSFARGNNQPQHF
V gene: TRBV19; D gene: .; clone size: many; J gene: TRBJ1-2; CDR3 DNA: TGTGCCAGTAGCTGGACAGCTAACTATGGCTACACCTTC; CDR3 protein: CASSWTANYGYTF